The rows below give T cell receptor beta chains drawn from one sample of a study of siplizumab effects on memory and regulatory T cells. TCRdb's copy holds only in-frame clones and misses some; the assay was immunoSEQ multiplex PCR. Among approximately 68,000 clones listed, roughly nine tenths were seen once. The sample taken for sequencing was CD8+ T cells sorted from blood. These receptor sequences come from a human donor in good health. Both conserved end residues are part of each CDR3. Fields, in order: J gene, V gene, D gene, clone size, CDR3 DNA, CDR3 protein. The D gene is left open where the match is weak. Size is omitted from some rows. Given values are once, few, many or a class for expanded clones.

J: TRBJ2-3; V: TRBV7-9; D: -; size: -; DNA: TGTGCCAGCAGTGAGGAGGATTTTAGCACAGATACGCAGTATTTT; CDR3: CASSEEDFSTDTQYF
J: TRBJ2-5; V: TRBV7-9; D: -; size: -; DNA: TGTGCCAGCAGAGCTCAAGAGACCCAGTACTTC; CDR3: CASRAQETQYF
J: TRBJ2-3; V: TRBV19; D: TRBD1; size: -; DNA: TGTGCCAGTAGCGCCTTGGCCCGGGGACAGGTTGACACAGATACGCAGTATTTT; CDR3: CASSALARGQVDTDTQYF
J: TRBJ1-1; V: TRBV30; D: -; size: -; DNA: TGTGCCTGGAGTGCGGGAGTTGGCACTGAAGCTTTCTTT; CDR3: CAWSAGVGTEAFF
J: TRBJ2-7; V: TRBV19; D: -; size: -; DNA: TGTGCCAGTAGTCTCGGGACGTTGGATTCTTACGAGCAGTACTTC; CDR3: CASSLGTLDSYEQYF
J: TRBJ2-3; V: TRBV27; D: -; size: -; DNA: TGTGCCAGCAGTTTGGGTGGGAGCCCCGGGAGCACAGATACGCAGTATTTT; CDR3: CASSLGGSPGSTDTQYF
J: TRBJ1-1; V: TRBV7-9; D: -; size: -; DNA: TGTGCCAGCAGCTTAGTTTCCGGGTCTGAAGCTTTCTTT; CDR3: CASSLVSGSEAFF
J: TRBJ2-3; V: TRBV6-1; D: TRBD2; size: -; DNA: TGTGCCAGCAGTGAAGTCATCGGACTAGCGGGAGTTTTGTTTACGCAGTATTTT; CDR3: CASSEVIGLAGVLFTQYF
J: TRBJ2-7; V: TRBV9; D: -; size: -; DNA: TGTGCCAGCAGCGTAGCTGACTTGGAGAACTACGAGCAGTACTTC; CDR3: CASSVADLENYEQYF
J: TRBJ1-4; V: TRBV5-6; D: -; size: -; DNA: TGTGCCAGCAGTCGGGGAGCAACTAATGAAAAACTGTTTTTT; CDR3: CASSRGATNEKLFF
J: TRBJ2-2; V: TRBV4-1; D: TRBD2; size: once; DNA: TGCGCCAGCACAGGACTAGCGGGGAACGGGGAGCTGTTTTTT; CDR3: CASTGLAGNGELFF
J: TRBJ1-1; V: TRBV15; D: -; size: -; DNA: TGTGCCACCAGCAGAGGCTCCATGAACACTGAAGCTTTCTTT; CDR3: CATSRGSMNTEAFF
J: TRBJ2-3; V: TRBV11-3; D: TRBD2; size: -; DNA: TGTGCCAGCAGCACAGCTGCTAGCGGGGGGTATACGCAGTATTTT; CDR3: CASSTAASGGYTQYF
J: TRBJ2-1; V: TRBV5-1; D: -; size: -; DNA: TGCGCCAGCAGCCTCCTCCCTAGCGCCGCCTACAATGAGCAGTTCTTC; CDR3: CASSLLPSAAYNEQFF
J: TRBJ1-2; V: TRBV7-9; D: TRBD1; size: -; DNA: TGTGCCAGCAGCACAACAGGGGGGAATGACTATGGCTACACCTTC; CDR3: CASSTTGGNDYGYTF
J: TRBJ2-1; V: TRBV29-1; D: TRBD1; size: -; DNA: TGCAGCGCCCGGACAGGGTACGATGAGCAGTTCTTC; CDR3: CSARTGYDEQFF
J: TRBJ2-7; V: TRBV5-1; D: TRBD1; size: -; DNA: TGCGCCAGCAGCCCCTGGACAGGTTACGAGCAGTACTTC; CDR3: CASSPWTGYEQYF
J: TRBJ1-2; V: TRBV7-2; D: TRBD1; size: medium-sized; DNA: TGTGCCAGCAGCTACAGCGCCGGGACAGCTTATGGCTACACCTTC; CDR3: CASSYSAGTAYGYTF
J: TRBJ1-1; V: TRBV19; D: -; size: -; DNA: TGTGCCAGTAGTATGCTGACCAACACTGAAGCTTTCTTT; CDR3: CASSMLTNTEAFF
J: TRBJ2-1; V: TRBV7-6; D: -; size: -; DNA: TGTGCCAGCAGCTTAGACCTGCCAACCAACAATGAGCAGTTCTTC; CDR3: CASSLDLPTNNEQFF
J: TRBJ2-1; V: TRBV4-2; D: TRBD2; size: -; DNA: TGTGCCAGCAGCCAAGAGGCTAGCGGGGGGGCCGATGAGCAGTTCTTC; CDR3: CASSQEASGGADEQFF
J: TRBJ2-6; V: TRBV19; D: -; size: -; DNA: TGTGCCAGTAGTTGGGGTGTCTCCTCTGGGGCCAACGTCCTGACTTTC; CDR3: CASSWGVSSGANVLTF
J: TRBJ2-2; V: TRBV7-8; D: TRBD1; size: once; DNA: TGTGCCAGCAGCTTTCCGGGGACAGGGGGCCCGAACACCGGGGAGCTGTTTTTT; CDR3: CASSFPGTGGPNTGELFF
J: TRBJ2-7; V: TRBV7-8; D: -; size: -; DNA: TGTGCCAGCAGCCCCCGGACCAACTACGAGCAGTACTTC; CDR3: CASSPRTNYEQYF
J: TRBJ2-2; V: TRBV7-9; D: -; size: -; DNA: TGTGCCAGCAGCCCTCCTTCGGACAAGAACACCGGGGAGCTGTTTTTT; CDR3: CASSPPSDKNTGELFF
J: TRBJ1-2; V: TRBV19; D: -; size: -; DNA: TGTGCCAGTAGTATAGGACGAGGCTACACCTTC; CDR3: CASSIGRGYTF
J: TRBJ1-1; V: TRBV10-3; D: TRBD1; size: -; DNA: TGTGCCATCAGTGAGTACCAGGGGGCGAAGTTGGAAGCTTTCTTT; CDR3: CAISEYQGAKLEAFF
J: TRBJ2-1; V: TRBV6-5; D: TRBD2; size: -; DNA: TGTGCCAGCAGTACGACTAGCGGTGCTTACAATGAGCAGTTCTTC; CDR3: CASSTTSGAYNEQFF
J: TRBJ2-7; V: TRBV12-5; D: -; size: -; DNA: TGTGCTAGTGGTTTGGCCCCAGGAGTCTACGAGCAGTACTTC; CDR3: CASGLAPGVYEQYF
J: TRBJ2-7; V: TRBV4-2; D: -; size: -; DNA: TGTGCCAGCAGCCAAGATATGGTGGGAACCTCCTACGAGCAGTACTTC; CDR3: CASSQDMVGTSYEQYF
J: TRBJ1-1; V: TRBV20-1; D: -; size: -; DNA: TGCAGTGGGATGTGGAACACTGAAGCTTTCTTT; CDR3: CSGMWNTEAFF
J: TRBJ2-7; V: TRBV7-9; D: -; size: -; DNA: TGTGCCAGCAGCTTAGAAGGGTGGGACTCCTCCTACGAGCAGTACTTC; CDR3: CASSLEGWDSSYEQYF
J: TRBJ2-1; V: TRBV11-2; D: -; size: -; DNA: TGTGCCAGCAGCTTAGTTAACAATGAGCAGTTCTTC; CDR3: CASSLVNNEQFF
J: TRBJ2-1; V: TRBV7-9; D: -; size: -; DNA: TGTGCCAGCAGCTTAGACGGCCGACCTTCCTACAATGAGCAGTTCTTC; CDR3: CASSLDGRPSYNEQFF
J: TRBJ2-5; V: TRBV9; D: -; size: -; DNA: TGTGCCAGCGGAGGGTTCGGCCAAGAGACCCAGTACTTC; CDR3: CASGGFGQETQYF
J: TRBJ2-1; V: TRBV7-9; D: TRBD2; size: -; DNA: TGTGCCAGCAGCCCGAGACTAGCGGGAGATGAGCAGTTCTTC; CDR3: CASSPRLAGDEQFF
J: TRBJ2-7; V: TRBV2; D: -; size: -; DNA: TGTGCCAGCAGTGTATACGAGCAGTACTTC; CDR3: CASSVYEQYF
J: TRBJ2-5; V: TRBV5-4; D: TRBD2; size: -; DNA: TGTGCCAGCAGCTCGGGACTAGCTGAGACCCAGTACTTC; CDR3: CASSSGLAETQYF
J: TRBJ1-5; V: TRBV4-1; D: TRBD1; size: -; DNA: TGCGCCAGCAGCCCCGACAGGGACTTCAATCAGCCCCAGCATTTT; CDR3: CASSPDRDFNQPQHF
J: TRBJ2-2; V: TRBV10-1; D: -; size: -; DNA: TGCGCCAGCAGTTCGCTACTAGCTCCCGGGGAGCTGTTTTTT; CDR3: CASSSLLAPGELFF
J: TRBJ1-4; V: TRBV5-4; D: -; size: -; DNA: TGTGCCAGCAGCCCGGGAGAAAAACTGTTTTTT; CDR3: CASSPGEKLFF
J: TRBJ2-7; V: TRBV19; D: -; size: -; DNA: TGTGCCAGTAGTGAATGGACACGAACCTACGAGCAGTACTTC; CDR3: CASSEWTRTYEQYF